Here is one T cell receptor beta chain with its context. This sample is drawn from a study of cytomegalovirus exposure and HLA in healthy donors. Researchers ran the PCR with 60 Vbeta and 13 Jbeta primers. Sequencing used immunoSEQ multiplex PCR; TCRdb keeps in-frame clones, though not all of them. The profile covers 120,000 to 150,000 clones, with about three fifths appearing a single time and around 2.9% taken by the ten largest. The CDR3 loop spans 14 amino acids. Trimming removed 3 bases at V and 0 bases at J, with 8 bases between. The germline V gene has CDR1 LNHDA and CDR2 SQIVND (reference sequence).

This receptor was identified in a woman aged 30 to 39 in good health and CMV-seropositive. The sample comprised PBMCs. This rearrangement joins TRBV19 to TRBJ1-2, with D possibly TRBD1 on 6 matching bases. The CDR3 is CASSMGTPNYGYTF. The CDR3 DNA reads as TGTGCCAGTAGTATGGGGACACCTAACTATGGCTACACCTTC.